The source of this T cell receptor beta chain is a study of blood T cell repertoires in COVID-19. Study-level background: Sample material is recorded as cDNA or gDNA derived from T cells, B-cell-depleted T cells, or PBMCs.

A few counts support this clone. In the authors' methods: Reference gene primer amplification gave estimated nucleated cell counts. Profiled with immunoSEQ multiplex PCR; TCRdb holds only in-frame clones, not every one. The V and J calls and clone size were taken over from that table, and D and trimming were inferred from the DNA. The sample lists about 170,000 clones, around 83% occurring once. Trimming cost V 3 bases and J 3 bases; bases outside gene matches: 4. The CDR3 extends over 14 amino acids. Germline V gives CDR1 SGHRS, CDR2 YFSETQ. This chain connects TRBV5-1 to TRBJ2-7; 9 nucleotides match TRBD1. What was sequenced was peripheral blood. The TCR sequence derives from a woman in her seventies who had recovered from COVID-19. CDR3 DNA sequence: TGCGCCAGCAGCTCGGGACAGGGACTCTACGAGCAGTACTTC. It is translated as CASSSGQGLYEQYF.